This T cell receptor (beta chain) stems from a study of T cell responses to AZD1222 COVID-19 vaccine. Study findings and constraints: Donors skewed white British and female; clonal diversity was possibly underestimated. Only five to seven individuals given AZD1222 were seropositive at baseline.

Per the germline V gene, CDR1 is MNHEY and CDR2 is SMNVEV (reference sequence). V was clipped by 5 bases and J by 0 bases, with 11 bases between them. This CDR3 contains 16 residues. Profiling relied on immunoSEQ multiplex PCR, and the TCRdb table lists in-frame clones only, not all of them. This table holds roughly 160,000 clones, about nine tenths found once. A single count supports this clone. Its antigen is unknown. This clonotype was obtained from an adult in good health. Here the sequenced sample was peripheral blood, taken on day 0 of AZD1222 vaccination. This chain connects TRBV27 to TRBJ1-6; D may be TRBD1 (5 bases). CDR3 loop: CASSPGRSSYNSPLHF. DNA for the CDR3: TGTGCCAGCAGTCCGGGACGGAGCTCCTATAATTCACCCCTCCACTTT.